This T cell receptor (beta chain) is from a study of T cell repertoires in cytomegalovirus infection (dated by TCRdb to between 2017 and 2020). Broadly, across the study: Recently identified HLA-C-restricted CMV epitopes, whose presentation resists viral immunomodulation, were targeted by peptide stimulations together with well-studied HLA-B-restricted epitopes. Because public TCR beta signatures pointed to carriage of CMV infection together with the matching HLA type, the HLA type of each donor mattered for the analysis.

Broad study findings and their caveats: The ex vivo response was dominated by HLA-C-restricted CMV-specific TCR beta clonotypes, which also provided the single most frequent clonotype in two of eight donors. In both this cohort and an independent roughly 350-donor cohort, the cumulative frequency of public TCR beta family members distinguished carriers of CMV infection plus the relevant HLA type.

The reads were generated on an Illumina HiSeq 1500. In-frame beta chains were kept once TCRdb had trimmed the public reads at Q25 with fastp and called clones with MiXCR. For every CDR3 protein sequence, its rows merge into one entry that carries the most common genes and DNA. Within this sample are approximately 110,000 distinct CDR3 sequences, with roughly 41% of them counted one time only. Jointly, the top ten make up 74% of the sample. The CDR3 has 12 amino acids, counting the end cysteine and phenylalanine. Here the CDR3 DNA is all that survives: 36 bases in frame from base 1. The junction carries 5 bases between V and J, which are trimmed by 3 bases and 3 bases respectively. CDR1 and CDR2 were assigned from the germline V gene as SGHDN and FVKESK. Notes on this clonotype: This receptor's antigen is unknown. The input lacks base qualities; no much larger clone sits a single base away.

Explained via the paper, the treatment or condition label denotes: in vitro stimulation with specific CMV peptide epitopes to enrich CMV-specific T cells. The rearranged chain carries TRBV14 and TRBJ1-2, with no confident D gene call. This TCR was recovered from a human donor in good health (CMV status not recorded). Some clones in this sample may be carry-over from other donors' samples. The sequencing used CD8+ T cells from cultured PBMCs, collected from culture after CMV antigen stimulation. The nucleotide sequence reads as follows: TGTGCCAGCAGCCATCAACACTATGGCTACACCTTC. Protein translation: CASSHQHYGYTF.